This TCR beta chain emerged from a study of T-cell reconstitution after alpha-beta-depleted transplantation in children. Unique molecular identifiers were used to barcode this TCRbeta library. From the PCR reads, TCRdb called clonotypes with MiXCR, one entry per CDR3 protein. The data contain about 900,000 distinct CDR3 sequences, about 29% of them singletons. A few counts support this clonotype. Its antigen remains unidentified. Notes on the study in general: T-cell counts and diversity at one year following transplant were attributed mainly to newly produced T cells. The origin of alpha-beta T cells about two months after transplant was reportedly several hundred expanded graft clones.

The specimen was PBMCs, mostly from graft donor cells, collected 360 days after TCRalphabeta/CD19-depleted stem cell transplant. This clonotype was obtained from a boy under three years old who had a stem cell transplant for SCID, so the T cells may come from the graft donor.

The CDR3 DNA is TGCGCCAGCAGCCAAGAGGCGGGGAGCCCTAATGAAAAACTGTTTTTT. This encodes CASSQEAGSPNEKLFF. The rearrangement uses TRBV4-1 and TRBJ1-4; D is undetermined. Germline loops: CDR1 MGHRA, CDR2 YSYEKL. The CDR3 is 16 amino acids. V was trimmed by 0 bases and J by 3 bases, leaving 11 bases between them.